The 16 T cell receptor beta chains reported below all come from one sample, sequenced in a study of T cells in narcolepsy. The method was immunoSEQ multiplex PCR; TCRdb's version includes in-frame clones alone and lacks a portion of them. Altogether fewer than 15,000 clones are present, roughly 91% being singletons, with the ten largest covering 1.7%. The sample was CD45RA- memory CD4+ T cells from PBMCs. These receptors were taken from a human donor with narcolepsy.

V and J are TRBV7-2 and TRBJ1-3; D call uncertain. Looked up from germline, CDR1 is SGHTA and CDR2 is FQGNSA. CDR3 length: 13 amino acids. V shed 6 bases and J shed 0 bases, with 6 bases lying between them. The CDR3 loop is CASSYNSGNTIYF. CDR3 DNA sequence: TGTGCCAGCAGTTATAACTCTGGAAACACCATATATTTT.

This sequence joins TRBV5-1 and TRBJ2-1; maybe TRBD2 (6 bases). This CDR3 spans 15 amino acids. Germline V gene sequence: CDR1 SGHRS, CDR2 YFSETQ. With 6 bases removed from V and 5 bases from J, the gap between germline ends came to 18 bases. The CDR3 DNA reads TGCGCCAGCACCCCTGTTCCCCTAGCGAACAATGAGCAGTTCTTC. Its translation: CASTPVPLANNEQFF.

This clone was seen only once. The rearrangement joins TRBV5-4 to TRBJ2-1, with TRBD2 matching over 11 bases. V gave up 2 bases and J gave up 1 base; unmatched junction bases: 5. This CDR3 has 17 amino acids. The V gene's germline CDR1 is SGHNT and CDR2 YYREEE (reference sequence). The CDR3 protein is CASSFPTSGISYNEQFF. The CDR3 region has the DNA TGTGCCAGCAGCTTCCCGACTAGCGGGATATCCTACAATGAGCAGTTCTTC.

The chain uses TRBV7-2 and TRBJ2-7; a possible D gene is TRBD2 (6 bases). Trimming removed 0 bases from V and 0 bases from J, with 15 bases in between. Looked up from germline, CDR1 is SGHTA and CDR2 is FQGNSA. The CDR3 sequence is 17 residues long. The CDR3 DNA is TGTGCCAGCAGCTTAGCGCAAGGCGGGGTGATCTCCTACGAGCAGTACTTC. Protein sequence: CASSLAQGGVISYEQYF.

The chain combines TRBV2 with TRBJ1-5; D gene unclear. Germline CDR1 is SNHLY and CDR2 is FYNNEI. With 7 bases removed from V and 3 bases from J, the gap between germline ends came to 10 bases. This CDR3 is built from 13 residues. CDR3 sequence: CASNLQSNQPQHF. In DNA form, the CDR3 reads TGTGCCAGCAATCTCCAGTCCAATCAGCCCCAGCATTTT. The full variable domain, completed using reference TRBV2 and TRBJ1-5, is EPEVTQTPSHQVTQMGQEVILRCVPISNHLYFYWYRQILGQKVEFLVSFYNNEISEKSEIFDDQFSVERPDGSNFTLKIRSTKLEDSAMYFCASNLQSNQPQHFGDGTRLSIL.

The genes are TRBV6-6 and TRBJ2-7; 14 nucleotides line up with TRBD2. Germline V lookup: CDR1 MNHNY, CDR2 SVGAGI (reference sequence). The CDR3 spans 15 residues. The V gene end was trimmed by 4 bases and the J gene end by 5 bases; junction bases not matched to a gene: 4. CDR3 sequence (DNA): TGTGCCAGCAGTTCCCCGACTAGCGGGAGGGACGAGCAGTACTTC. Protein product: CASSSPTSGRDEQYF.

The genes are TRBV2 and TRBJ2-4; 9 nucleotides match TRBD2. The CDR3 covers 15 residues. Germline CDR1 and CDR2: SNHLY and FYNNEI. V shed 4 bases and J 1 base; nucleotides not matched to a gene: 2. CDR3 amino acids: CASSASGTAKNIQYF. The DNA for the CDR3 is TGTGCCAGCAGTGCTAGCGGGACTGCCAAAAACATTCAGTACTTC.

The CDR3 reads CASSTSGGNQPQHF. The CDR3 nucleotides are TGTGCCAGCTCAACGTCAGGGGGCAATCAGCCCCAGCATTTT. V usage is TRBV18 and J usage is TRBJ1-5, with D tentatively TRBD1 (6 bases). CDR3 length: 14 amino acids. Per the germline V gene, CDR1 is KGHSH and CDR2 is LQKENI. Deletions cut 5 bases from V and 2 bases from J, with 10 bases between. Full variable domain (outside the CDR3, taken from reference TRBV18 and TRBJ1-5): NAGVMQNPRHLVRRRGQEARLRCSPMKGHSHVYWYRQLPEEGLKFMVYLQKENIIDESGMPKERFSAEFPKEGPSILRIQQVVRGDSAAYFCASSTSGGNQPQHFGDGTRLSIL.

The chain carries TRBV6-5 and TRBJ2-3; 10 nucleotides match TRBD2. This CDR3 has 16 residues. V trimming: 0 bases; J trimming: 5 bases; junction bases outside the gene matches: 5. CDR1 is MNHEY and CDR2 is SVGAGI in the germline V gene. DNA of the CDR3: TGTGCCAGCAGTTACTCGGCACTAGCGGGGATAGATACGCAGTATTTT. Translated, it gives CASSYSALAGIDTQYF.

The chain carries TRBV11-1 and TRBJ2-5, with D possibly being TRBD1 (5 bases). Germline V gene sequence: CDR1 SGHAT, CDR2 FQDESV (reference sequence). Deletions cut 4 bases from V and 5 bases from J, with 14 bases between. This CDR3 is built from 14 residues. The CDR3 loop is CASSSEGPGETQYF. The CDR3 DNA sequence: TGTGCCAGCAGCTCCGAAGGGCCAGGGGAGACCCAGTACTTC.

V and J are TRBV28 and TRBJ2-3; TRBD2 aligns across 9 bases. Germline CDR1 is MDHEN and CDR2 is SYDVKM. The CDR3 runs 15 residues. J was trimmed by 6 bases and V by 1 base; bases with no gene match: 5. CDR3 region: CASSLYAGGPDTQYF. CDR3 nucleotides: TGTGCCAGCAGTTTATACGCGGGGGGGCCCGATACGCAGTATTTT.

V and J are TRBV5-6 and TRBJ2-5; 12 positions match TRBD2. The J call is uncertain, as TRBJ2-7 better fits the DNA end. CDR1 SGHDT and CDR2 YYEEEE come from the germline V gene. The CDR3 is 15 residues long. For the CDR3, the DNA is TGTGCCAGCAGCTTGTTACTAGCGGGAGGCGACGAGCAGTACTTC. It specifies CASSLLLAGGDEQYF.

The genes are TRBV9 and TRBJ2-2, with TRBD2 matching over 7 bases. With V trimmed by 0 bases and J by 6 bases, 8 bases remained unmatched. The CDR3 consists of 16 residues. CDR1 and CDR2 from the germline V gene are SGDLS and YYNGEE. The CDR3 nucleotides read TGTGCCAGCAGCGTAGGCGGCGGGAGCTATTCCGGGGAGCTGTTTTTT. It encodes CASSVGGGSYSGELFF.

Details on this clone: Given the absence of the conserved phenylalanine or tryptophan at the CDR3 end, a read error is likely. This sequence joins TRBV7-2 and TRBJ1-2; possibly TRBD1 for D (6 bases). Trimming stripped 3 bases from V and 8 bases from J, with 22 bases between. CDR1 is SGHTA and CDR2 is FQGNSA in the germline V gene. This CDR3 is built from 16 residues. The DNA of the CDR3 is TGTGCCAGCAGCTTTTCCACTTCTGGGTCAGGGGCGGGCTACACCCTC. It codes for CASSFSTSGSGAGYTL.

This chain connects TRBV27 to TRBJ1-1; 7 nucleotides align to TRBD1. Germline V CDR1 and CDR2: MNHEY, SMNVEV (reference sequence). The CDR3 is made up of 13 amino acids. After removal of 2 bases from V and 11 bases from J, the junction contained 8 bases not matched to a gene. The CDR3 region has the DNA TGTGCCAGCAGTTTACGGGACAGCACGAGCGCTTTCTTT. Protein sequence: CASSLRDSTSAFF.

The chain employs TRBV27 and TRBJ2-7; 9 positions agree with TRBD2. The V gene end was trimmed by 5 bases and the J gene end by 2 bases; junction bases not matched to a gene: 10. Germline-derived CDR1 and CDR2 are MNHEY and SMNVEV (reference sequence). This CDR3 has 16 residues. The CDR3 loop is CASSPLAGFRAYEQYF. The CDR3 DNA sequence: TGTGCCAGCAGTCCTCTAGCGGGATTTCGGGCCTACGAGCAGTACTTC.